The 3 T cell receptor beta chains presented below share a single source sample, sequenced in a study of technical replicates of blood from several donors. Generated by immunoSEQ multiplex PCR, the TCRdb table keeps only in-frame clones and is missing some. The table records 13,000 or so clones, around 93% of them present only once. The sequencing input was PBMCs. Every receptor here comes from a human donor in good health.

V is TRBV4-2 and J is TRBJ1-1, with no clear D. Germline CDR1 reads LGHNA; CDR2 reads YNFKEQ. This CDR3 has 13 amino acids. The V end lost 7 bases, the J end lost 1 base, and 10 bases lay between the germline ends. Written as DNA, the CDR3 is TGTGCCAGCAACGTACAAGAGAACACTGAAGCTTTCTTT. It is translated as CASNVQENTEAFF.

The CDR3 is CAWETGGETQYF. CDR3 DNA sequence: TGTGCCTGGGAGACAGGAGGAGAGACCCAGTACTTC. The rearrangement joins TRBV30 to TRBJ2-5; perhaps TRBD1 as D (6 bases). V was pared by 5 bases and J by 4 bases, with 11 bases between. The CDR3 spans 12 residues. CDR1 is GTSNPN, CDR2 SVGIG, per germline (reference sequence).

The rearrangement links TRBV28 to TRBJ2-7; 13 bases align to TRBD2. CDR1 is MDHEN and CDR2 is SYDVKM in the germline V gene. The CDR3 extends over 17 amino acids. The trim removed 6 bases at V and 4 bases at J, leaving 12 bases unmatched. CDR3: CASSQTWTSGSTYEQYF. CDR3 in DNA: TGTGCCAGCAGCCAAACCTGGACTAGCGGGAGTACATACGAGCAGTACTTC.